Each of the 10 T cell receptor beta chains below was sequenced from the same sample in a study of lymphopenia after photon versus proton radiotherapy. Libraries were prepared by immunoSEQ multiplex PCR; TCRdb keeps only in-frame clonotypes and omits some of them. The data contain about 30,000 clones, roughly 94% of them seen just once; the ten biggest clones take up roughly 0.71%. The sample here was peripheral blood, taken from a patient treated with photon-based radiotherapy. Receptor source: a woman aged 50 to 65 with cholangiocarcinoma.

The chain recombines TRBV11-3 with TRBJ2-5; TRBD2 might be the D (6 bases). V lost 1 base and J lost 4, with 16 bases in between. Germline V CDR1 and CDR2: SGHNT, YENEEA. The CDR3 sequence is 16 residues long. The CDR3: CASSLGRDSGPETQYF. CDR3 DNA sequence: TGTGCCAGCAGCTTAGGCCGGGACTCCGGCCCAGAGACCCAGTACTTC.

This chain uses TRBV11-2 with TRBJ2-3; 8 bases are shared with TRBD2. CDR3 length equals 19 residues. Germline-derived CDR1 and CDR2 are SGHAT and FQNNGV. Trimming at V came to 6 bases and at J to 4 bases, leaving 21 bases not matched to a gene. CDR3 sequence reads: CASSLLRGARGGKADTQYF. The DNA of the CDR3 is TGTGCCAGCAGTCTTTTGCGGGGGGCCCGGGGAGGCAAAGCAGATACGCAGTATTTT.

The chain carries TRBV5-4 and TRBJ1-2; D remains unclear. Per germline, CDR1 SGHNT and CDR2 YYREEE (reference sequence). This CDR3 region has 14 residues. Between the trimmed V and J ends, which lost 0 bases and 4 bases, there was a span of 10 bases. The CDR3 here is CASSLAGQVYGYTF. In DNA, the CDR3 is TGTGCCAGCAGCTTGGCGGGTCAGGTCTATGGCTACACCTTC.

The chain recombines TRBV19 with TRBJ2-1; D not certain. V gave up 8 bases and J gave up 4 bases, with 15 bases separating them. Looked up from germline, CDR1 is LNHDA and CDR2 is SQIVND (reference sequence). This CDR3 is built from 14 residues. Written as DNA, the CDR3 is TGTGCCAGTCAGAGGACGGAACCATACAATGAGCAGTTCTTC. It codes for CASQRTEPYNEQFF.

V usage is TRBV7-9 and J usage is TRBJ2-5; D is unresolved. Germline lookup yields CDR1 SEHNR and CDR2 FQNEAQ (reference sequence). The CDR3 covers 14 residues. V was shortened by 2 bases and J by 5 bases, with 12 bases between the two germline ends. The CDR3 loop is CASSLFVLRETQYF. The CDR3 coding sequence is TGTGCCAGCAGCTTATTCGTATTACGGGAGACCCAGTACTTC.

This sequence joins TRBV4-3 and TRBJ2-7, with 9 bases lining up with TRBD2. Germline trimming cut 0 bases from V and 2 bases from J; bases unmatched to any gene: 2. Germline loops: CDR1 LGHNA, CDR2 YSLEER. The CDR3 sequence is 15 residues long. The chain's CDR3 is CASSQEQRGAYEQYF. CDR3 nucleotide sequence: TGCGCCAGCAGCCAAGAACAGCGGGGGGCCTACGAGCAGTACTTC.

This clone was recorded once. The CDR3 DNA follows: TGTGCCAGCAGCCAAGATTGGGTAGCGCGGGGGGGGATCTCCTACAATGAGCAGTTCTTC. Encoded protein: CASSQDWVARGGISYNEQFF. This chain links TRBV4-2 with TRBJ2-1, with 9 bases fitting TRBD2. The CDR3 runs to 20 residues. Germline V lookup: CDR1 LGHNA, CDR2 YNFKEQ. V was pared by 0 bases and J by 0 bases, with 12 bases of the junction left unmatched.

The chain joins TRBV11-2 to TRBJ1-1; a possible D gene is TRBD1 (5 bases). CDR1 SGHAT and CDR2 FQNNGV come from the germline V gene. V lost 0 bases and J lost 13, with 12 bases in between. The CDR3 loop spans 12 amino acids. The CDR3: CASSLDRGQGFF. CDR3 DNA: TGTGCCAGCAGCTTAGATCGAGGGCAGGGTTTCTTT.

This chain joins TRBV5-1 and TRBJ2-5; TRBD2 matches 8 bases. CDR1 SGHRS and CDR2 YFSETQ come from the germline V gene. The CDR3 totals 16 residues. V lost 4 bases and J lost 5; bases outside the gene matches: 13. In DNA, the CDR3 is TGCGCCAGCAGCCCTCGGGGGGGGGCGCTGGGGGAGACCCAGTACTTC. Translating it yields CASSPRGGALGETQYF.

The chain uses TRBV27 and TRBJ1-5, with 11 bases identical to TRBD1. Germline V gene lookup returns CDR1 MNHEY and CDR2 SMNVEV (reference sequence). This CDR3 region has 14 residues. V was pared by 6 bases and J by 5 bases, with 3 bases of the junction left unmatched. The CDR3 sequence is CASSRDRGDQPQHF. The DNA of the CDR3 is TGTGCCAGCAGCCGGGACAGGGGGGATCAGCCCCAGCATTTT.